This T cell receptor beta chain was retrieved from a study of T cell clonotyping in hematopoietic cell transplantation. About the research overall: Recipient samples before transplant were obtained post-cytoreduction. Study results and limitations: No sorting was done, leaving CD4 and CD8 contributions mixed.

Note on this clone: Its antigen remains unknown.

The germline gives CDR1 LNHDA, CDR2 SQIVND (reference sequence). Trimming took 4 bases from V and 0 from J, leaving 13 bases between them. The CDR3 extends over 16 amino acids. Time point described: recipient sample about 28 days before transplant, after cytoreduction. Recipient blood drawn about 28 days pretransplant and days 30, 100, 180 after. The protocol was immunoSEQ multiplex PCR, while the TCRdb copy is restricted to in-frame clones and leaves out a portion. This table has about 7,400 clones, 70% to 90% appearing once. This clonotype was obtained from a man between 60 and 75 years old with acute myeloid leukemia. Some clones in this sample may be carry-over from other donors' samples. This material consisted of peripheral blood mononuclear cells, taken before stem cell transplant. The chain carries TRBV19 and TRBJ1-3; D is possibly TRBD1 (5 bases). The CDR3 protein is CASSTGTDYSGNTIYF. In DNA form, the CDR3 reads TGTGCCAGTAGTACCGGGACTGATTACTCTGGAAACACCATATATTTT.